One and the same sample provided the 29 T cell receptor beta chains below, sequenced in a study of vaccination effects on CD4 cells after COVID-19. CD4+ T cells were isolated after less than 13 days of culture. Each person got two doses of an mRNA SARS-CoV-2 vaccine, BNT162b2 or mRNA-1273. Libraries were prepared by immunoSEQ multiplex PCR; TCRdb keeps only in-frame clonotypes and omits some of them. The data show fewer than 85,000 clones, about 67% seen once. These TCRs' antigens remain unknown. The input for sequencing was CD4+ T cells from PBMCs cultured without peptide, taken after COVID-19 vaccination. The receptors stem from a human donor who received a COVID-19 vaccine.

This clone has a handful of counts. The V and J genes are TRBV6-5 and TRBJ1-6; 9 bases align to TRBD1. CDR3 length equals 15 residues. V gave up 7 bases and J gave up 17 bases; unmatched junction bases: 18. The germline V gene has CDR1 MNHEY and CDR2 SVGAGI. This chain's CDR3 is CASNSLGTGINLFHF. The CDR3 DNA is TGTGCCAGCAATTCCCTCGGGACAGGGATCAACCTCTTCCACTTT.

CDR3 bases: TGTGCCAGCAGGTGGCAGGGCAACACCGGGGAGCTGTTTTTT. This sequence encodes CASRWQGNTGELFF. This sequence joins TRBV6-5 and TRBJ2-2; D is possibly TRBD1 (5 bases). The CDR3 spans 14 residues. The germline V gene has CDR1 MNHEY and CDR2 SVGAGI. The V gene lost 6 bases and the J gene lost 2 bases, with 10 bases spanning the gap.

The sample holds one count of this clone. The chain is built from TRBV15 and TRBJ2-5; D is uncertain. This CDR3 region has 17 residues. Germline V lookup: CDR1 LNHNV, CDR2 YYDKDF (reference sequence). Deletions cut 0 bases from V and 4 bases from J, with 18 bases between. The CDR3 reads CATSRDYWGGETETQYF. CDR3 in DNA: TGTGCCACCAGCAGAGATTATTGGGGTGGTGAGACAGAGACCCAGTACTTC.

The rearrangement links TRBV6-1 to TRBJ1-1; D ambiguous. Germline V lookup: CDR1 MNHNS, CDR2 SASEGT. The CDR3 runs 14 residues. V lost 2 bases, J lost 3 bases, and 10 bases lay in between. CDR3 in DNA: TGTGCCAGCAGTGAAACCAACAGAGACACTGAAGCTTTCTTT. This sequence encodes CASSETNRDTEAFF.

This chain uses TRBV7-2 with TRBJ1-3; perhaps TRBD1 as D (6 bases). The CDR3 is made up of 14 amino acids. Germline loops: CDR1 SGHTA, CDR2 FQGNSA. Trimming removed 5 bases at V and 3 bases at J, with 11 bases between. CDR3 coding DNA: TGTGCCAGCAGCCAACAGGGTGGTGGAAACACCATATATTTT. This gives the protein CASSQQGGGNTIYF.

V is TRBV7-9 and J is TRBJ1-1; D remains unclear. Trimming shortened V by 5 bases and J by 8 bases, and 12 bases separated the two germline ends. The CDR3 is 12 amino acids. Germline lookup yields CDR1 SEHNR and CDR2 FQNEAQ (reference sequence). The CDR3 loop reads CASSRTPGEAFF. CDR3 in DNA: TGTGCCAGCAGCCGGACCCCGGGGGAAGCTTTCTTT.

The J gene is TRBJ1-5, the V gene TRBV29-1, with D unclear. Trimming stripped 5 bases from V and 3 bases from J, with 8 bases between. Germline CDR1 is SQVTM and CDR2 is ANQGSEA. This CDR3 comprises 12 residues. CDR3 coding DNA: TGCAGCGTTTTGGACCACAATCAGCCCCAGCATTTT. Its translation is CSVLDHNQPQHF.

This clone showed up just a few times. The chain employs TRBV7-9 and TRBJ1-1; D gene unclear. Per the germline V gene, CDR1 is SEHNR and CDR2 is FQNEAQ (reference sequence). V shed 5 bases and J shed 1 base, with 8 bases lying between them. The length of the CDR3 is 13 residues. Here the CDR3 DNA reads TGTGCCAGCAGCGTTTATGAGAACACTGAAGCTTTCTTT. It is translated as CASSVYENTEAFF.

The J gene is TRBJ2-5, the V gene TRBV5-4; D ambiguous. The CDR3 covers 15 residues. Germline loops: CDR1 SGHNT, CDR2 YYREEE (reference sequence). Trimming removed 4 bases at V and 4 bases at J, with 17 bases between. The CDR3 DNA sequence: TGTGCCAGCAGCCCTGTTCCAGCGTCGGTAGAGACCCAGTACTTC. Its protein product is CASSPVPASVETQYF.

This clone was seen a single time. V and J are TRBV7-2 and TRBJ2-2, with 8 bases matching TRBD2. Losses at the gene ends were 6 bases for V and 4 bases for J; bases not matched to a gene: 10. Germline values: CDR1 SGHTA, CDR2 FQGNSA. CDR3 length: 16 residues. The CDR3 spells CASRRSGGLTTGELFF. The CDR3 region has the DNA TGTGCCAGCAGACGATCGGGGGGGCTCACCACCGGGGAGCTGTTTTTT.

This chain uses TRBV7-8 with TRBJ1-2; D is unclear. Germline CDR1 reads SGHVS; CDR2 reads FQNEAQ. Trimming removed 5 bases from V and 4 bases from J, with 8 bases in between. This CDR3 spans 12 amino acids. The CDR3 DNA sequence: TGTGCCAGCAGCAAAGACACCTATGGCTACACCTTC. This gives the protein CASSKDTYGYTF. Drawing the rest from reference TRBV7-8 and TRBJ1-2, the complete variable domain is GAGVSQSPRYKVAKRGQDVALRCDPISGHVSLFWYQQALGQGPEFLTYFQNEAQLDKSGLPSDRFFAERPEGSVSTLKIQRTQQEDSAVYLCASSKDTYGYTFGSGTRLTVV.

V usage is TRBV6-6 and J usage is TRBJ2-7; 8 nucleotides agree with TRBD1. CDR1 is MNHNY, CDR2 SVGAGI, per germline (reference sequence). J lost 4 bases, V lost 4 bases, and 9 bases had no gene match. The CDR3 loop spans 15 amino acids. The CDR3 reads CASSLYGQGPYEQYV. CDR3 nucleotides: TGTGCCAGCAGTTTATACGGACAGGGACCATACGAGCAGTACGTC.

The genes are TRBV5-1 and TRBJ2-3, with 9 bases fitting TRBD1. J was trimmed by 3 bases and V by 7 bases; bases with no gene match: 6. The CDR3 covers 14 residues. The germline CDR1 and CDR2 sequences are SGHRS and YFSETQ. As DNA, the CDR3 is TGCGCCAGCGGAGACAGGGGGAGAACAGATACGCAGTATTTT. It specifies CASGDRGRTDTQYF.

The rearrangement uses TRBV7-2 and TRBJ1-2, with 8 bases lining up with TRBD1. CDR3 length: 14 amino acids. Germline trimming cut 5 bases from V and 3 bases from J; bases unmatched to any gene: 5. CDR1 and CDR2 from the germline V gene are SGHTA and FQGNSA. The CDR3 sequence is CASSVTGGDYGYTF. CDR3 bases: TGTGCCAGCAGCGTCACAGGGGGTGACTATGGCTACACCTTC.

This clone was counted a few times. V gene TRBV30 combines with J gene TRBJ2-2; no clear D gene. Germline lookup yields CDR1 GTSNPN and CDR2 SVGIG (reference sequence). V was pared by 3 bases and J by 3 bases, with 11 bases between. The CDR3 has 14 amino acids. This CDR3 reads CAWRMDGYTGELFF. Written as DNA, the CDR3 is TGTGCCTGGAGAATGGACGGTTACACCGGGGAGCTGTTTTTT.

This chain links TRBV7-2 with TRBJ2-3, with D unclear. CDR1 and CDR2 from the germline V gene are SGHTA and FQGNSA. This CDR3 comprises 14 residues. Trimming left V 1 base short and J 2 bases short, with 7 bases between. CDR3 amino acids: CASSLGDTTDTQYF. In DNA form, the CDR3 reads TGTGCCAGCAGCTTAGGAGACACCACAGATACGCAGTATTTT.

The chain is built from TRBV5-1 and TRBJ2-7; D uncertain. V shed 0 bases and J shed 0 bases, with 7 bases lying between them. CDR1 and CDR2 from the germline V gene are SGHRS and YFSETQ. This CDR3 comprises 14 residues. CDR3 residues: CASSLDWSSYEQYV. As DNA, the CDR3 is TGCGCCAGCAGCTTGGACTGGAGCTCCTACGAGCAGTACGTC.

The genes are TRBV5-1 and TRBJ2-3; 14 nucleotides line up with TRBD2. CDR3 length equals 18 residues. Germline assignment: CDR1 SGHRS and CDR2 YFSETQ. V lost 4 bases, J lost 0 bases, and 7 bases stayed unmatched. CDR3 nucleotides: TGCGCCAGCAGCACGGGACTAGCGGGGGCCTCTAGCACAGATACGCAGTATTTT. It encodes CASSTGLAGASSTDTQYF.

In this sample, this clone turned up a few times. The V call is TRBV7-9, the J call TRBJ2-3; D is perhaps TRBD2 (7 bases). This CDR3 is 15 amino acids long. Germline values: CDR1 SEHNR, CDR2 FQNEAQ (reference sequence). Trimming removed 5 bases from V and 4 bases from J, with 16 bases in between. The CDR3: CASSPRGGRPDTQYF. DNA for the CDR3: TGTGCCAGCAGCCCGAGGGGGGGGCGGCCAGATACGCAGTATTTT.

The V and J genes are TRBV2 and TRBJ2-5; D gene uncertain. Trimming pared 2 bases from V and 6 bases from J, leaving 4 bases between. This CDR3 has 11 amino acids. Germline CDR1 reads SNHLY; CDR2 reads FYNNEI. CDR3 region: CASSEQKTQYF. DNA for the CDR3: TGTGCCAGCAGTGAACAGAAGACCCAGTACTTC.

The V and J genes are TRBV6-5 and TRBJ2-5; 7 positions agree with TRBD2. The V segment lost 7 bases and the J segment 5 bases; nucleotides outside the gene matches: 13. The CDR3 has 15 residues. Germline V CDR1 and CDR2: MNHEY, SVGAGI. CDR3 sequence (DNA): TGTGCCAGCACCCCCCTGGGGAGGGCAGGGGAGACCCAGTACTTC. This sequence encodes CASTPLGRAGETQYF.

V gene TRBV9 combines with J gene TRBJ1-5; D ambiguous. The V gene's germline CDR1 is SGDLS and CDR2 YYNGEE. This CDR3 is 13 amino acids long. V was trimmed by 0 bases and J by 7 bases, leaving 8 bases between them. The CDR3 reads CASSVDGYQPQHF. The CDR3 nucleotides read TGTGCCAGCAGCGTAGACGGGTACCAGCCCCAGCATTTT.

This clone was recorded a few times. This rearrangement joins TRBV10-1 to TRBJ1-5; D is ambiguous. Germline values: CDR1 WNHNN, CDR2 SYGVQD (reference sequence). This CDR3 spans 15 amino acids. V shed 0 bases and J shed 8 bases, with 14 bases lying between them. In DNA, the CDR3 is TGCGCCAGCAGTGAGTCGACGGAGAAGCTTGAGCCCCAGCATTTT. Translation gives CASSESTEKLEPQHF.

The chain recombines TRBV19 with TRBJ2-2; possibly TRBD1 or TRBD2 for D (5 bases each). From germline, CDR1 is LNHDA and CDR2 SQIVND (reference sequence). Trimming removed 7 bases from V and 9 bases from J, with 18 bases in between. This CDR3 comprises 14 residues. The CDR3 bases are TGTGCCAGTAAACTCGGGACCTCCGAACGGGAGCTGTTTTTT. Protein product: CASKLGTSERELFF.

This clone was found a few times. V and J are TRBV7-9 and TRBJ1-5; weak D call: TRBD1 (5 bases). Germline loops: CDR1 SEHNR, CDR2 FQNEAQ (reference sequence). The CDR3 is 14 residues long. Trimming took 1 base from V and 8 from J, leaving 12 bases between them. DNA for the CDR3: TGTGCCAGCAGCTTAGGTGCGGGGGGTGAGCCCCAGCATTTT. This translates into CASSLGAGGEPQHF.

This clone has more than one count but fewer than ten. The rearrangement joins TRBV21-1 to TRBJ2-7; TRBD1 is taken as the D call from the table, unchecked against the DNA. TRBV21-1 is noted as a pseudogene. This CDR3 spans 14 amino acids. The CDR3 sequence is CASSRDRGNDEQYV. The DNA of the CDR3 is TGTGCCAGCAGCAGGGACAGGGGTAACGACGAGCAGTACGTC.

The chain has TRBV7-3 and TRBJ1-1; TRBD1 might be the D (5 bases). CDR3 length: 14 amino acids. Per the germline V gene, CDR1 is SGHTA and CDR2 is FQGTGA. Between the trimmed V and J ends, which lost 5 bases and 4 bases, there was a span of 14 bases. The CDR3 coding sequence is TGTGCCAGCAGCAGGGGTGATCCGAGCACTGAAGCTTTCTTT. This sequence encodes CASSRGDPSTEAFF.

The chain uses TRBV5-1 and TRBJ2-1; a possible D gene is TRBD1 (6 bases). This CDR3 has 13 amino acids. Germline V gene data show CDR1 as SGHRS and CDR2 as YFSETQ. Trimming took off 0 bases at V and 15 bases at J, with 16 bases between the two ends. CDR3 protein: CASSLDRETWGFF. The CDR3 DNA sequence: TGCGCCAGCAGCTTGGACAGGGAAACATGGGGGTTCTTC.

This chain joins TRBV7-9 and TRBJ1-2; TRBD1 matches at 7 bases. Germline loops: CDR1 SEHNR, CDR2 FQNEAQ (reference sequence). Trimming took 8 bases from V and 5 from J; bases not matched to a gene: 5. CDR3 size: 12 residues. Written as DNA, the CDR3 is TGTGCCAGCTACAGGGGTAGTTATGGCTACACCTTC. Amino acids: CASYRGSYGYTF.